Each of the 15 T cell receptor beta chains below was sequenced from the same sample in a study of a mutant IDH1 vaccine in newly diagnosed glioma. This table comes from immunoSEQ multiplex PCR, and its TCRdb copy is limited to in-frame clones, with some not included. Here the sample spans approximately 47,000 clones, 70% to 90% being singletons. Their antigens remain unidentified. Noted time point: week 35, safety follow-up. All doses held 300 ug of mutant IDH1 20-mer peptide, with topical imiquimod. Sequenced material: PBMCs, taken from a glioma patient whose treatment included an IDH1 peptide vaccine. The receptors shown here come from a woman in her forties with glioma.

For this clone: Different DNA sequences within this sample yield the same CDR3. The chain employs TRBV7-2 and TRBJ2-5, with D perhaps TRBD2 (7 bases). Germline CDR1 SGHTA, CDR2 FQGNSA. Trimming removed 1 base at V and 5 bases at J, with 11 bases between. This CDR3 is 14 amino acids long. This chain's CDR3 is CASSLGGGRETQYF. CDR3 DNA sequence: TGTGCCAGCAGCTTAGGGGGGGGCCGCGAGACCCAGTACTTC.

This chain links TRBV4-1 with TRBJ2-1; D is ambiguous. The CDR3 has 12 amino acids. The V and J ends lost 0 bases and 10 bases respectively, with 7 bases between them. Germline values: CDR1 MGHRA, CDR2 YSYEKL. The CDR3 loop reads CASSQEFLEQFF. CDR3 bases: TGCGCCAGCAGCCAAGAATTCCTGGAGCAGTTCTTC.

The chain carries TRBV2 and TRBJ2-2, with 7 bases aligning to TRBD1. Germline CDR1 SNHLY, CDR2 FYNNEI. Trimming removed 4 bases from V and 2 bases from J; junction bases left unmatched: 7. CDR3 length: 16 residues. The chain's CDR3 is CASSGPGQTNTGELFF. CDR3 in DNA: TGTGCCAGCAGTGGCCCGGGACAGACAAACACCGGGGAGCTGTTTTTT. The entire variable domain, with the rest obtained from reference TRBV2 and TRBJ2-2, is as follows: EPEVTQTPSHQVTQMGQEVILRCVPISNHLYFYWYRQILGQKVEFLVSFYNNEISEKSEIFDDQFSVERPDGSNFTLKIRSTKLEDSAMYFCASSGPGQTNTGELFFGEGSRLTVL.

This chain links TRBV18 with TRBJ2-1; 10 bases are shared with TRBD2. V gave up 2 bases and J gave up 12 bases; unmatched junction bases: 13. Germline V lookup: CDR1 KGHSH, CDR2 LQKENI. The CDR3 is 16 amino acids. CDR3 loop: CASSPNPAGGPSWQFF. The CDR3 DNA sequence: TGTGCCAGCTCACCAAATCCAGCGGGGGGGCCCTCATGGCAGTTCTTC.

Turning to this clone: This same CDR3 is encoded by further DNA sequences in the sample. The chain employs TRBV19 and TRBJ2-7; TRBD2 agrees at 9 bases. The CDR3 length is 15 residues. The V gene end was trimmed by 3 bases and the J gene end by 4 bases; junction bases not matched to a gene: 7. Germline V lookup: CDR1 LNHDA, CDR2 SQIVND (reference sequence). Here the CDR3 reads CASSIQAGGRYEQYF. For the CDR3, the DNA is TGTGCCAGTAGTATCCAAGCGGGGGGTCGGTACGAGCAGTACTTC.

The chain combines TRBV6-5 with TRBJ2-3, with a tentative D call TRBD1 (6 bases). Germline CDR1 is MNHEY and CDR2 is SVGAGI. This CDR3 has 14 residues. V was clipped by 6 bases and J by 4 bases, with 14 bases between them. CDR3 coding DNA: TGTGCCAGCAGAAAAGGTCCAGGGGCAGATACGCAGTATTTT. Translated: CASRKGPGADTQYF.

In DNA form, the CDR3 reads TGTGCCAGCAGCTTAGCAGCCCCGGGGGACCCATCCTACGAGCAGTACTTC. Its translation: CASSLAAPGDPSYEQYF. The genes are TRBV7-2 and TRBJ2-7; D is possibly TRBD2 (6 bases). The CDR3 runs to 17 residues. Germline V gives CDR1 SGHTA, CDR2 FQGNSA. V shed 0 bases and J shed 1 base, with 16 bases lying between them.

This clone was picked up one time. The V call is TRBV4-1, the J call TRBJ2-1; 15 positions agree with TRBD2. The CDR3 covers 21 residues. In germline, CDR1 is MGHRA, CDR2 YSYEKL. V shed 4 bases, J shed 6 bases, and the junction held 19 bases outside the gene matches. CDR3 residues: CASSLDQGLAGGSGKPNEQFF. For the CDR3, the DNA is TGCGCCAGCAGCCTTGACCAAGGACTAGCGGGAGGGAGTGGGAAACCCAATGAGCAGTTCTTC.

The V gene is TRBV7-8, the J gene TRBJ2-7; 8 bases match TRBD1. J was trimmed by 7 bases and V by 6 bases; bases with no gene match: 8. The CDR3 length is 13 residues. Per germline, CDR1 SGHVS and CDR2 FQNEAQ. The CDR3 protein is CASSQGAQTEQYF. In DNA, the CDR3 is TGTGCCAGCAGTCAGGGGGCGCAAACTGAGCAGTACTTC.

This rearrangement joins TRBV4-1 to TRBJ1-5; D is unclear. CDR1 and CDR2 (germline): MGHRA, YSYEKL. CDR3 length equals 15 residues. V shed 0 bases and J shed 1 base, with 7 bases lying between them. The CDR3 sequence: CASSQDPRSNQPQHF. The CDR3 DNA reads TGCGCCAGCAGCCAAGATCCCAGGAGCAATCAGCCCCAGCATTTT.

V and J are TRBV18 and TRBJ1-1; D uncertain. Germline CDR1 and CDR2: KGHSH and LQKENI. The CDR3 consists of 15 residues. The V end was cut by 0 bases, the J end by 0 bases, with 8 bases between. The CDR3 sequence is CASSPPLVLNTEAFF. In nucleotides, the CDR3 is TGTGCCAGCTCACCACCGTTAGTCCTGAACACTGAAGCTTTCTTT.

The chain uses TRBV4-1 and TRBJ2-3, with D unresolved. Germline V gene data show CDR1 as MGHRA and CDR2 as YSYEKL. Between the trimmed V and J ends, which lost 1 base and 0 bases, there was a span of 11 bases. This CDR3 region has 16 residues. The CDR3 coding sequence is TGCGCCAGCAGCCAAGCCTTAGCCCGAAGCACAGATACGCAGTATTTT. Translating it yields CASSQALARSTDTQYF.

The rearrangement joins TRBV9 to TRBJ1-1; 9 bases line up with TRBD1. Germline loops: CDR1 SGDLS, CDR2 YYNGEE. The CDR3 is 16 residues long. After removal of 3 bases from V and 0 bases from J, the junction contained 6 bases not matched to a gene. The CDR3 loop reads CASSASGTGMNTEAFF. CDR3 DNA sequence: TGTGCCAGCAGCGCCTCCGGGACAGGGATGAACACTGAAGCTTTCTTT.

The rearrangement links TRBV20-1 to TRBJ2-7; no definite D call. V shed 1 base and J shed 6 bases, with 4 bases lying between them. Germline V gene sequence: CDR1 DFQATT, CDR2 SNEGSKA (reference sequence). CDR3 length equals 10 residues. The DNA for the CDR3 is TGCAGTGCTAGAGTTGGCGAGCAGTACTTC. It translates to CSARVGEQYF.

This CDR3 reads CASSLGRLNEQYF. In DNA, the CDR3 is TGTGCCAGCAGCTTAGGCAGGCTGAACGAGCAGTACTTC. The V gene is TRBV11-2, the J gene TRBJ2-7; D gene unclear. The CDR3 covers 13 residues. The V end was cut by 1 base, the J end by 5 bases, with 9 bases between. CDR1 and CDR2 from the germline V gene are SGHAT and FQNNGV. The complete variable domain, with remaining parts taken from reference TRBV11-2 and TRBJ2-7, reads EAGVAQSPRYKIIEKRQSVAFWCNPISGHATLYWYQQILGQGPKLLIQFQNNGVVDDSQLPKDRFSAERLKGVDSTLKIQPAKLEDSAVYLCASSLGRLNEQYFGPGTRLTVT.